Presented here are 2 T cell receptor beta chains from one specimen sequenced in a study of T cells in Graves' hyperthyroidism and ophthalmopathy. The source material, RNA transcripts, was used to amplify TCR beta CDR3 regions. A first-round RT-PCR of the TCR CDR3 used the HTBI primer set. TCRdb reanalysed the multiplex PCR reads using MiXCR and keeps one entry per CDR3 protein. The data contain around 400,000 distinct CDR3 sequences, roughly 15% of them singletons. The sample was blood. These TCRs come from a woman between 55 and 75 years old with Graves' ophthalmopathy.

This clonotype was detected ten times or more. This chain connects TRBV11-1 to TRBJ2-5; TRBD1 aligns across 8 bases. Unmatched junction bases numbered 7, after V lost 0 bases and J lost 4 bases. CDR3 length: 16 residues. Looked up from germline, CDR1 is SGHAT and CDR2 is FQDESV (reference sequence). The CDR3, as DNA: TGTGCCAGCAGCTTAGCGGAGGACAGGGTCACAGAGACCCAGTACTTC. This gives the protein CASSLAEDRVTETQYF.

This clonotype was found many times. The chain links TRBV30 to TRBJ1-1, with unresolved D. The CDR3 sequence is 13 residues long. Germline CDR1 and CDR2: GTSNPN and SVGIG (reference sequence). V lost 1 base and J lost 1, with 7 bases in between. The CDR3 nucleotides are TGTGCCTGGAGTGCCGGGAAGAACACTGAAGCTTTCTTT. It codes for CAWSAGKNTEAFF. Drawing the rest from reference TRBV30 and TRBJ1-1, the complete variable domain is SQTIHQWPATLVQPVGSPLSLECTVEGTSNPNLYWYRQAAGRGLQLLFYSVGIGQISSEVPQNLSASRPQDRQFILSSKKLLLSDSGFYLCAWSAGKNTEAFFGQGTRLTVV.